This passage covers 24 T cell receptor beta chains from one sample sequenced in a study of CD8+ T cells in alopecia areata. Treatment: oral pan-JAK inhibitor, 5-10 mg twice daily. Extraction of RNA preceded its reverse transcription into cDNA, which served as the sequencing template. Method: immunoSEQ multiplex PCR; TCRdb's copy keeps in-frame clones and lacks some. The sample yields about 220,000 clones, about 58% seen once. The sequences come from CD4+ T cells sorted from blood, collected at week 4, from a patient treated with tofacitinib. All receptors derive from a human donor with alopecia areata.

The chain carries TRBV25-1 and TRBJ1-5; 7 nucleotides agree with TRBD1. The germline CDR1 and CDR2 sequences are MGHDK and SYGVNS. J was trimmed by 3 bases and V by 6 bases; bases with no gene match: 8. This CDR3 is 15 amino acids long. CDR3 in amino acids: CASSETGDFNQPQHF. The DNA of the CDR3 is TGTGCCAGCAGCGAAACAGGGGATTTCAATCAGCCCCAGCATTTT.

The V gene is TRBV9, the J gene TRBJ2-4; 7 bases agree with TRBD1. Germline CDR1 is SGDLS and CDR2 is YYNGEE. The ends lost 3 bases at V and 9 bases at J; junction bases unmatched: 9. The CDR3 spans 14 residues. CDR3 loop: CASSDTDRVGIQYF. The CDR3 region has the DNA TGTGCCAGCAGCGACACCGACAGGGTGGGCATTCAGTACTTC.

This clone was detected only a few times. The rearrangement joins TRBV7-8 to TRBJ2-7; TRBD1 might be the D (6 bases). In germline, CDR1 is SGHVS, CDR2 FQNEAQ. Trimming left V 1 base short and J 3 bases short, with 13 bases between. The length of the CDR3 is 15 residues. The chain's CDR3 is CASSLGTGYRYEQYF. DNA of the CDR3: TGTGCCAGCAGCTTAGGCACAGGGTATCGCTACGAGCAGTACTTC.

Worth noting for this clone: Germline is not matched at one junction end, which may reflect a read error. V gene TRBV29-1 combines with J gene TRBJ2-7; D may be TRBD1 (5 bases). Germline values: CDR1 SQVTM, CDR2 ANQGSEA. The CDR3 has 13 residues. The CDR3 loop is CGVEDQGHYEQYF. CDR3 coding DNA: TGCGGCGTTGAAGATCAGGGTCACTACGAGCAGTACTTC.

The CDR3 nucleotides are TGCGCCAGCAGGGTTCAAGGACAGGGGCACGACGAGCAGTACTTC. Amino acids: CASRVQGQGHDEQYF. This chain uses TRBV5-1 with TRBJ2-7, with TRBD1 identical over 9 bases. V shed 5 bases, J shed 5 bases, and the junction held 11 bases outside the gene matches. The CDR3 length is 15 residues. Germline CDR1 reads SGHRS; CDR2 reads YFSETQ.

A few counts support this clone. The chain employs TRBV28 and TRBJ1-2; 8 bases match TRBD1. The germline gives CDR1 MDHEN, CDR2 SYDVKM. The CDR3 is 13 amino acids. Losses at the gene ends were 6 bases for V and 4 bases for J; bases not matched to a gene: 4. The CDR3 DNA reads TGTGCCAGCAGAACGGGACAGGCCTATGGCTACACCTTC. Amino acids: CASRTGQAYGYTF.

Notes on this clone: Other DNA sequences within the sample encode an identical CDR3. This chain links TRBV29-1 with TRBJ2-3, with D possibly being TRBD1 or TRBD2 (5 bases each). The germline V gene has CDR1 SQVTM and CDR2 ANQGSEA. V was trimmed by 4 bases and J by 0 bases, leaving 8 bases between them. The CDR3 extends over 13 amino acids. CDR3 protein: CSVAGPSTDTQYF. The DNA for the CDR3 is TGCAGCGTTGCGGGGCCTAGCACAGATACGCAGTATTTT.

V and J are TRBV6-5 and TRBJ2-5; no clear D. CDR1 MNHEY and CDR2 SVGAGI come from the germline V gene. The CDR3 spans 13 residues. Trimming left V 0 bases short and J 11 bases short, with 13 bases between. The CDR3 DNA reads TGTGCCAGCAGTTACTCAGAGATAAACCCACAGTACTTC. This sequence encodes CASSYSEINPQYF.

The chain is built from TRBV5-6 and TRBJ2-3; D call uncertain. The germline V gene encodes CDR1 SGHDT and CDR2 YYEEEE. The V gene lost 0 bases and the J gene lost 3 bases, with 8 bases spanning the gap. The CDR3 is 14 residues long. CDR3 coding DNA: TGTGCCAGCAGCTTGGTAGAGACTACAGATACGCAGTATTTT. Its translation is CASSLVETTDTQYF.

This clone has a handful of counts. This rearrangement joins TRBV5-1 to TRBJ1-6; D might be TRBD1 (5 bases). CDR3 size: 14 residues. CDR1 is SGHRS and CDR2 is YFSETQ in the germline V gene. V lost 0 bases to trimming and J lost 7 bases, with 8 bases between them. CDR3 loop: CASSLVRENSPLHF. Here the CDR3 DNA reads TGCGCCAGCAGCTTGGTCAGGGAGAATTCACCCCTCCACTTT.

The chain employs TRBV7-2 and TRBJ2-3; no definite D call. CDR1 SGHTA and CDR2 FQGNSA come from the germline V gene. The V gene lost 3 bases and the J gene lost 5 bases, with 9 bases spanning the gap. The CDR3 is 13 residues long. In DNA form, the CDR3 reads TGTGCCAGCAGCTTTGGTGGGATAGATACGCAGTATTTT. This encodes CASSFGGIDTQYF.

The chain links TRBV2 to TRBJ1-2; 10 nucleotides agree with TRBD1. Germline V CDR1 and CDR2: SNHLY, FYNNEI. J gave up 5 bases and V 3 bases, and 15 bases lay outside the gene matches. The CDR3 runs 18 residues. For the CDR3, the DNA is TGTGCCAGCAGTGAGCCCCGACAGGGGGCGCGTAGGGTTTATGGCTACACCTTC. It is translated as CASSEPRQGARRVYGYTF.

V is TRBV30 and J is TRBJ1-2; D perhaps matches TRBD1 (6 bases). CDR1 is GTSNPN and CDR2 is SVGIG in the germline V gene (reference sequence). V was trimmed by 0 bases and J by 2 bases, leaving 13 bases between them. This CDR3 spans 15 amino acids. Written as DNA, the CDR3 is TGTGCCTGGAGTGTGGGGGGCCAGGGGAACTATGGCTACACCTTC. Translation gives CAWSVGGQGNYGYTF.

This clone was observed a handful of times. The chain recombines TRBV19 with TRBJ2-1; a weak D match, TRBD2 (5 bases). The CDR3 covers 13 residues. CDR1 LNHDA and CDR2 SQIVND come from the germline V gene (reference sequence). V gave up 0 bases and J gave up 9 bases, with 9 bases separating them. The CDR3 region is CASSIDRGSEQFF. The CDR3 nucleotides read TGTGCCAGTAGTATAGATCGGGGTAGTGAGCAGTTCTTC.

This clone came up a few times. V usage is TRBV7-2 and J usage is TRBJ1-1; D remains ambiguous. Between the trimmed V and J ends, which lost 2 bases and 0 bases, there was a span of 10 bases. CDR3 length: 15 residues. Germline V lookup: CDR1 SGHTA, CDR2 FQGNSA. The CDR3 sequence is CASSLLLHMNTEAFF. The CDR3 DNA reads as TGTGCCAGCAGCTTATTACTCCACATGAACACTGAAGCTTTCTTT.

In this sample, this clone turned up once. The V call is TRBV7-2, the J call TRBJ2-3; D call uncertain. The V end was cut by 1 base, the J end by 6 bases, with 14 bases between. The germline V gene encodes CDR1 SGHTA and CDR2 FQGNSA. The CDR3 contains 15 residues. The chain's CDR3 is CASSLEGYGSDTQYF. The CDR3 nucleotides read TGTGCCAGCAGCTTAGAAGGGTATGGCAGTGATACGCAGTATTTT.

The V gene is TRBV27, the J gene TRBJ2-2, with 8 bases identical to TRBD1. The junction had 3 bases not matched to a gene; V was cut back by 5 bases and J by 4 bases. This CDR3 has 14 residues. Germline CDR1 MNHEY, CDR2 SMNVEV (reference sequence). CDR3 DNA: TGTGCCAGCAGTGGCGACAGGGGCACCGGGGAGCTGTTTTTT. It yields the protein CASSGDRGTGELFF.

In its sample, this clone was seen a few times. Compared with germline, one end of the junction differs, possibly owing to a read error. The chain uses TRBV12-5 and TRBJ2-7; 11 bases are shared with TRBD2. The CDR3 extends over 13 amino acids. Germline-derived CDR1 and CDR2 are LGHNT and FRNRAP. CDR3 in DNA: TGTGCTAGTGGTTTGGGACTAGCGGGAACGGGGGACTTC. It specifies CASGLGLAGTGDF.

The chain has TRBV7-2 and TRBJ1-2; TRBD1 might be the D (6 bases). Germline values: CDR1 SGHTA, CDR2 FQGNSA. CDR3 length: 14 amino acids. V lost 5 bases and J 2 bases, leaving 12 bases between the germline ends. CDR3: CASSPPGTNYGYTF. The DNA of the CDR3 is TGTGCCAGCAGCCCCCCTGGGACAAACTATGGCTACACCTTC.

The rearrangement joins TRBV9 to TRBJ2-7; TRBD2 agrees at 10 bases. CDR1 is SGDLS, CDR2 YYNGEE, per germline. CDR3 length: 15 amino acids. J gave up 4 bases and V 0 bases, and 4 bases lay outside the gene matches. Here the CDR3 reads CASSVAASGGYEQYF. CDR3 DNA: TGTGCCAGCAGCGTAGCCGCTAGCGGGGGATACGAGCAGTACTTC. The whole variable domain, remainder taken from reference TRBV9 and TRBJ2-7, is DSGVTQTPKHLITATGQRVTLRCSPRSGDLSVYWYQQSLDQGLQFLIQYYNGEERAKGNILERFSAQQFPDLHSELNLSSLELGDSALYFCASSVAASGGYEQYFGPGTRLTVT.

This clone was counted between two and nine times. The V gene is TRBV7-6, the J gene TRBJ1-2; D possibly corresponds to TRBD1 (6 bases). The germline V and J ends were trimmed by 1 base and 6 bases, with 15 bases remaining between them. The CDR3 runs to 15 residues. Germline V gives CDR1 SGHVS, CDR2 FNYEAQ. CDR3: CASSLVTHREDGYTF. DNA of the CDR3: TGTGCCAGCAGCTTAGTCACGCACAGGGAGGATGGCTACACCTTC.

The chain couples TRBV7-8 to TRBJ2-5, with 9 bases lining up with TRBD1. Looked up from germline, CDR1 is SGHVS and CDR2 is FQNEAQ. With 5 bases clipped from V and 5 bases from J, the junction kept 9 bases outside the gene matches. The CDR3 runs to 15 residues. The CDR3 here is CASSPGQGFRETQYF. For the CDR3, the DNA is TGTGCCAGCAGCCCTGGACAGGGGTTTAGGGAGACCCAGTACTTC.

This clone was detected once. The genes are TRBV5-6 and TRBJ2-7; TRBD1 matches at 7 bases. Trimming took 4 bases from V and 5 from J; bases not matched to a gene: 15. CDR1 and CDR2 (germline): SGHDT, YYEEEE. The CDR3 consists of 16 residues. In DNA form, the CDR3 reads TGTGCCAGCAGCCTAAGAGGGGGCATCGTTGTCAACGAGCAGTACTTC. It encodes CASSLRGGIVVNEQYF.

This clone turned up a few times. The rearrangement joins TRBV5-1 to TRBJ1-5; maybe TRBD1 (5 bases). The V end was cut by 4 bases, the J end by 3 bases, with 8 bases between. CDR3 size: 13 residues. CDR1 SGHRS and CDR2 YFSETQ come from the germline V gene. The CDR3 is CASSQDTNQPQHF. The CDR3 nucleotides read TGCGCCAGCAGCCAGGACACCAATCAGCCCCAGCATTTT.